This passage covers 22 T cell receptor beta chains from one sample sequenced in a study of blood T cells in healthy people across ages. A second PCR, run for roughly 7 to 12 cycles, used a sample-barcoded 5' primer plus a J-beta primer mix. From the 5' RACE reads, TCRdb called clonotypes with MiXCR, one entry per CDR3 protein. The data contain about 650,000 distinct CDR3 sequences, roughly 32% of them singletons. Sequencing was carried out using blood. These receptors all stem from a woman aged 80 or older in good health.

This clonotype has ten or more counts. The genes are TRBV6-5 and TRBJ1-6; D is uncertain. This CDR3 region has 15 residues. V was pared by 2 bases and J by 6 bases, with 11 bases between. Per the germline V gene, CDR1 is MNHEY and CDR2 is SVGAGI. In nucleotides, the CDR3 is TGTGCCAGCAGTTACGCCGGAAGTATTAATTCACCCCTCCACTTT. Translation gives CASSYAGSINSPLHF.

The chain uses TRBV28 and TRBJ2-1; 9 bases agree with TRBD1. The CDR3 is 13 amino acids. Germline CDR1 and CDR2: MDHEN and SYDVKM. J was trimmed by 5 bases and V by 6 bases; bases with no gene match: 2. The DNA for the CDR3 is TGTGCCAGCAGACAGGGGGCTAACAATGAGCAGTTCTTC. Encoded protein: CASRQGANNEQFF.

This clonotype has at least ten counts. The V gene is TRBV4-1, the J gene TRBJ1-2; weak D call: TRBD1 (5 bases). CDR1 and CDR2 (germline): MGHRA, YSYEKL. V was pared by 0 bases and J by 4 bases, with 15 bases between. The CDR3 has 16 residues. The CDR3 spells CASSQDLGTRGYGYTF. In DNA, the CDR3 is TGCGCCAGCAGCCAAGATCTAGGCACGAGGGGCTATGGCTACACCTTC.

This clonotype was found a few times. CDR3 DNA: TGCGCCAGCAGCCAAGGAGGTCGGGCAGGGCAAACCGGGGAGCTGTTTTTT. Protein: CASSQGGRAGQTGELFF. The V gene is TRBV4-1, the J gene TRBJ2-2, with D tentatively TRBD1 (5 bases). The CDR3 length is 17 residues. Looked up from germline, CDR1 is MGHRA and CDR2 is YSYEKL. Trimming removed 1 base at V and 5 bases at J, with 17 bases between.

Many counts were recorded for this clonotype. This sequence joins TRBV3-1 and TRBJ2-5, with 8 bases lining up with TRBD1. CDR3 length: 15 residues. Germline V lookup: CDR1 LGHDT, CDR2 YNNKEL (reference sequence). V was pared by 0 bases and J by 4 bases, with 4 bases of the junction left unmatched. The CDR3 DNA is TGTGCCAGCAGCCAAGACAGGGGGCAAGGAGAGACCCAGTACTTC. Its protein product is CASSQDRGQGETQYF.

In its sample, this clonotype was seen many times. The CDR3 DNA sequence: TGTGCCAGCAGCTTAGAAGGGGCTTGGGGTCAGCCCCAGCATTTT. It is translated as CASSLEGAWGQPQHF. V usage is TRBV7-2 and J usage is TRBJ1-5; D is possibly TRBD1 (5 bases). The CDR3 is made up of 15 amino acids. V was trimmed by 1 base and J by 6 bases, leaving 13 bases between them. Germline assignment: CDR1 SGHTA and CDR2 FQGNSA.

DNA of the CDR3: TGTGCCAGCAGGGATGACAGGGCCTACGAGCAGTACTTC. Translating gives CASRDDRAYEQYF. The genes are TRBV6-2 or TRBV6-3 and TRBJ2-7; 7 nucleotides agree with TRBD1. V was clipped by 6 bases and J by 2 bases; unmatched bases: 4. Per the germline V gene, CDR1 is MNHEY and CDR2 is SVGEGT. The CDR3 extends over 13 amino acids.

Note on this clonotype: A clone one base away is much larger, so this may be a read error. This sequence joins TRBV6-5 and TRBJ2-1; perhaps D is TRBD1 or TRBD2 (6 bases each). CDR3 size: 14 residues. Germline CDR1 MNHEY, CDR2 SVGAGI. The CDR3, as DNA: TGTGCCGGCAGTTACTCCCGGGGGCGGGATGAGCAGTTCTTC. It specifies CAGSYSRGRDEQFF.

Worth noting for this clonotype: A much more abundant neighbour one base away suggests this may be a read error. The CDR3 DNA is TGCGCCAGCAGCTTGGTGTCCTCGAGCTCCTACAATGAGCAGTACTTC. Translating it yields CASSLVSSSSYNEQYF. The chain recombines TRBV5-1 with TRBJ2-1; D gene uncertain. The J call may be in error: the DNA end matches TRBJ2-7 better. The CDR3 length is 16 residues. CDR1 SGHRS and CDR2 YFSETQ come from the germline V gene.

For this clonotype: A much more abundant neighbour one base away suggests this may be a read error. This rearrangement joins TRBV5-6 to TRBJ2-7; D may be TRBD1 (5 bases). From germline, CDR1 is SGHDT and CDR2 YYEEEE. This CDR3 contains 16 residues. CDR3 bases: TGTGCCAGCAGTTTGGTCCTTCGACAGACCGACAATGAGCAGTACTTC. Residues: CASSLVLRQTDNEQYF.

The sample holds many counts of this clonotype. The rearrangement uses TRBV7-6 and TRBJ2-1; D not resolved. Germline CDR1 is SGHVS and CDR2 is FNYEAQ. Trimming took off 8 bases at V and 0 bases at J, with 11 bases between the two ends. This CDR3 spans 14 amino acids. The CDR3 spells CASSKGTSYNEQFF. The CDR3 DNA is TGTGCCAGCTCTAAGGGAACCTCCTACAATGAGCAGTTCTTC.

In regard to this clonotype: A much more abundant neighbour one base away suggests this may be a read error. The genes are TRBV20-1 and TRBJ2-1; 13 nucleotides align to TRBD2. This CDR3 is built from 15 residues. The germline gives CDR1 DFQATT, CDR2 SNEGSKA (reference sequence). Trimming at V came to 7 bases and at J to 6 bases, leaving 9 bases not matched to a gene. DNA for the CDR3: TGCAGTGTTGGGACTAGCGGGATCCTACTCAATGAGCAGTTCTTC. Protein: CSVGTSGILLNEQFF.

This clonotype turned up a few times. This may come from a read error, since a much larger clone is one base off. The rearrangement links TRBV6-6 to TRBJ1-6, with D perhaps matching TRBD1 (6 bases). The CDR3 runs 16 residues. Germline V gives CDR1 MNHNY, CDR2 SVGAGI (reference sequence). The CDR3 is CASRDTGNGKNSPPHF. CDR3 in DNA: TGTGCCAGCAGGGACACAGGGAACGGGAAAAATTCACCCCCCCACTTT.

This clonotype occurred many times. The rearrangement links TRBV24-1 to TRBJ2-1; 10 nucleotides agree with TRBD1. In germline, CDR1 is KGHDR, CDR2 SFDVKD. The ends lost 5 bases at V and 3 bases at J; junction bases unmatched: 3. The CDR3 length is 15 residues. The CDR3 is CATSGTGGLYNEQFF. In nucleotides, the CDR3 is TGTGCCACCAGTGGGACAGGGGGGCTCTACAATGAGCAGTTCTTC.

The DNA for the CDR3 is TGCAGTGCTAGCAGGGGGGCCAATCAGCCCCAGCATTTT. As protein: CSASRGANQPQHF. The rearrangement joins TRBV20-1 to TRBJ1-5; 7 bases are a match to TRBD1. The CDR3 covers 13 residues. Losses at the gene ends were 3 bases for V and 3 bases for J; bases not matched to a gene: 2. The V gene's germline CDR1 is DFQATT and CDR2 SNEGSKA (reference sequence).

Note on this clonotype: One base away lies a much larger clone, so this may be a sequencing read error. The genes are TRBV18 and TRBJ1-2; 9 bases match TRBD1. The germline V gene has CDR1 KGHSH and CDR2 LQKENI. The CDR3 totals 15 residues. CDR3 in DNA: TGTGTCAGCTCAGCGTTGGGACAGGGAAGTGGGGGCTACACCTTC. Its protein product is CVSSALGQGSGGYTF.

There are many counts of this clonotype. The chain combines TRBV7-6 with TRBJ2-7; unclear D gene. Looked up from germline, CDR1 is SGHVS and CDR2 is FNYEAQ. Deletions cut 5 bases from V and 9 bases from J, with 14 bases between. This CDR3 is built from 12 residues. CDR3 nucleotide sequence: TGTGCCAGCAGCCCCACCGACGGAGTGCAGTACTTC. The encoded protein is CASSPTDGVQYF.

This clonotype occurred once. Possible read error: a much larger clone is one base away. CDR3 in amino acids: CASSHPSRGGTDTQYF. DNA of the CDR3: TGTGCCAGCAGCCACCCGTCGCGGGGGGGTACAGATACGCAGTATTTT. The chain is built from TRBV3-1 and TRBJ2-3; TRBD2 matches at 9 bases. Germline V CDR1 and CDR2: LGHDT, YNNKEL (reference sequence). Trimming cost V 3 bases and J 3 bases; bases outside gene matches: 7. The CDR3 extends over 16 amino acids.

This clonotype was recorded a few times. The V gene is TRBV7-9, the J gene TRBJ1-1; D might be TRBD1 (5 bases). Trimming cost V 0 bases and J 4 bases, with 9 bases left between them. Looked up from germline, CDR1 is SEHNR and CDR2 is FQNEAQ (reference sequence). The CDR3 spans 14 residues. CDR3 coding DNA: TGTGCCAGCAGCTTAGCGGGGGAGCTCACTGAAGCTTTCTTT. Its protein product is CASSLAGELTEAFF.

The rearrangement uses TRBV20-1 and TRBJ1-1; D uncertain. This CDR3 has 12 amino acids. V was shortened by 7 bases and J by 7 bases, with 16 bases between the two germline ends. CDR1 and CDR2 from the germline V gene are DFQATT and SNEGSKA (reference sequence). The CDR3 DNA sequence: TGCAGTGTCCCTAAGGGAATGGGTGAAGCTTTCTTT. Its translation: CSVPKGMGEAFF.

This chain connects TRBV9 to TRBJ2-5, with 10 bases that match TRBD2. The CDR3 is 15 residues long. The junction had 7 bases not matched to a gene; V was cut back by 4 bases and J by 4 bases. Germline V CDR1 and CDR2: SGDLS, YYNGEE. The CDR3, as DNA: TGTGCCAGCAGCTCCTTTCTAGCGGGAGCAGAGACCCAGTACTTC. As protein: CASSSFLAGAETQYF.

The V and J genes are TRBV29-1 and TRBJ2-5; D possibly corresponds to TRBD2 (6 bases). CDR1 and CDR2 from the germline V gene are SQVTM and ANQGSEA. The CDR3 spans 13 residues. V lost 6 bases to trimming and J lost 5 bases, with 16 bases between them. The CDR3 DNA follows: TGCAGCGTCGGGGCTAGCGATCTTGAGACCCAGTACTTC. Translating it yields CSVGASDLETQYF. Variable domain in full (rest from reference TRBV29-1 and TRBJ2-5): SAVISQKPSRDICQRGTSLTIQCQVDSQVTMMFWYRQQPGQSLTLIATANQGSEATYESGFVIDKFPISRPNLTFSTLTVSNMSPEDSSIYLCSVGASDLETQYFGPGTRLLVL.